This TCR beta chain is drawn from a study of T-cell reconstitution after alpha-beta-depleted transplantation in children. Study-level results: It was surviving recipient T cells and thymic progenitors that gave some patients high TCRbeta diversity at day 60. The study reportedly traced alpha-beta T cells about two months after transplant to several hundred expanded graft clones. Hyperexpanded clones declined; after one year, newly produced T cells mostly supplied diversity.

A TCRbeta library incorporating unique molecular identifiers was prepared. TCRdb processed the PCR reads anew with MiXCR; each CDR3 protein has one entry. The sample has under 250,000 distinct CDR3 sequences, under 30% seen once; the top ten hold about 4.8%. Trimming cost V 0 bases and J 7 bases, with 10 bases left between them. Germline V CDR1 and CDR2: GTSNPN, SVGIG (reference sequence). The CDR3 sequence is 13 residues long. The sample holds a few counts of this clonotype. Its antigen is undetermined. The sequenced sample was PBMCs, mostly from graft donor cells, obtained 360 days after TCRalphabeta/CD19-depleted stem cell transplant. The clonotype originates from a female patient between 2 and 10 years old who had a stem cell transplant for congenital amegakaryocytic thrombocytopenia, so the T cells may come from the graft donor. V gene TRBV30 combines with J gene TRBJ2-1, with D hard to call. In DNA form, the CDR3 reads TGTGCCTGGAGTGTTTACCGCCGGAATGAGCAGTTCTTC. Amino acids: CAWSVYRRNEQFF.